Below are 27 T cell receptor beta chains sequenced from a single sample in a study of blood T cell repertoires in COVID-19. Profiling relied on immunoSEQ multiplex PCR, and the TCRdb table lists in-frame clones only, not all of them. The sample consists of about 500,000 clones, roughly 87% of them appearing once. Source material: PBMCs or T cells enriched from blood (not recorded which). Receptors were obtained from a woman younger than 30 who had recovered from COVID-19.

V usage is TRBV30 and J usage is TRBJ2-7; TRBD2 might be the D (5 bases). Germline V CDR1 and CDR2: GTSNPN, SVGIG (reference sequence). V dropped 5 bases and J dropped 0 bases, with 14 bases sitting between them. This CDR3 contains 14 residues. This CDR3 reads CAWGFLGSSYEQYF. The CDR3 nucleotides read TGTGCCTGGGGATTTTTGGGGAGCTCCTACGAGCAGTACTTC.

This clone was detected a few times. This chain joins TRBV2 and TRBJ1-2, with a tentative D call TRBD1 (6 bases). The CDR3 is 16 amino acids. Germline V gene data show CDR1 as SNHLY and CDR2 as FYNNEI. V lost 7 bases to trimming and J lost 4 bases, with 22 bases between them. The CDR3 protein is CASTPAGASTLYGYTF. The CDR3 coding sequence is TGTGCCAGCACCCCCGCGGGGGCCTCGACGCTCTATGGCTACACCTTC.

This chain joins TRBV3-1 (or the pseudogene TRBV3-2) and TRBJ2-1; tentatively, D is TRBD2 (7 bases). Germline CDR1 is LGHDT and CDR2 is YNNKEL (reference sequence). The CDR3 is 14 residues long. Trimming left V 2 bases short and J 6 bases short, with 11 bases between. CDR3 region: CASSQMAGANEQFF. CDR3 DNA sequence: TGTGCCAGCAGCCAAATGGCGGGGGCCAATGAGCAGTTCTTC.

The chain carries TRBV6-5 and TRBJ1-1; D gene unclear. This CDR3 is built from 13 residues. Germline CDR1 and CDR2: MNHEY and SVGAGI. V lost 5 bases and J lost 11, with 18 bases in between. The CDR3 DNA sequence: TGTGCCAGCAGTCCCCGCCCCGGGAGGAAGGCTTTCTTT. This encodes CASSPRPGRKAFF.

The chain is built from TRBV9 and TRBJ2-7; a weak D match, TRBD2 (5 bases). Germline loops: CDR1 SGDLS, CDR2 YYNGEE. The CDR3 runs to 12 residues. Trimming removed 0 bases from V and 6 bases from J, with 7 bases in between. The CDR3 sequence: CASSVGGGEQYF. The CDR3 bases are TGTGCCAGCAGCGTAGGAGGAGGCGAGCAGTACTTC.

The chain uses TRBV30 and TRBJ1-3; no clear D gene. Germline lookup yields CDR1 GTSNPN and CDR2 SVGIG (reference sequence). This CDR3 has 15 amino acids. Trimming left V 3 bases short and J 2 bases short, with 14 bases between. The CDR3 region is CAWSDLGGPGNTIYF. In DNA form, the CDR3 reads TGTGCCTGGAGCGACCTAGGAGGGCCTGGAAACACCATATATTTT.

The V call is TRBV7-6, the J call TRBJ2-7; the match to TRBD1 covers 10 bases. Germline V gives CDR1 SGHVS, CDR2 FNYEAQ. The V gene end was trimmed by 4 bases and the J gene end by 5 bases; junction bases not matched to a gene: 8. The CDR3 runs 15 residues. CDR3 in amino acids: CASSSAGGTGDEQYF. The CDR3 nucleotides are TGTGCCAGCAGCTCCGCCGGGGGGACAGGGGACGAGCAGTACTTC. Full variable domain (remainder filled in from reference TRBV7-6 and TRBJ2-7): GAGVSQSPRYKVTKRGQDVALRCDPISGHVSLYWYRQALGQGPEFLTYFNYEAQQDKSGLPNDRFSAERPEGSISTLTIQRTEQRDSAMYRCASSSAGGTGDEQYFGPGTRLTVT.

The genes are TRBV4-2 and TRBJ2-3; 11 nucleotides line up with TRBD2. Germline-derived CDR1 and CDR2 are LGHNA and YNFKEQ. CDR3 length: 18 residues. V lost 2 bases to trimming and J lost 1 base; unmatched junction nucleotides: 8. CDR3 sequence reads: CASSQLPSGGLGTDTQYF. For the CDR3, the DNA is TGTGCCAGCAGCCAACTTCCTAGCGGGGGGTTAGGCACAGATACGCAGTATTTT.

The CDR3 sequence is CASSRQGGDSPLHF. The CDR3 bases are TGTGCCAGCAGTAGACAGGGAGGAGATTCACCCCTCCACTTT. The chain links TRBV6-5 to TRBJ1-6; TRBD1 agrees at 7 bases. CDR3 length: 14 residues. CDR1 and CDR2 from the germline V gene are MNHEY and SVGAGI. V lost 5 bases to trimming and J lost 8 bases; unmatched junction nucleotides: 6.

The chain links TRBV6-1 to TRBJ1-3; no clear D gene. The germline gives CDR1 MNHNS, CDR2 SASEGT. The CDR3 runs 12 residues. The ends were cut back, 2 bases at V and 8 bases at J, with 7 bases in the middle. The DNA of the CDR3 is TGTGCCAGCAGTGAATTGCGGGACACCATATATTTT. Translated: CASSELRDTIYF.

The rearrangement links TRBV2 to TRBJ1-5; 7 bases align to TRBD1. J was trimmed by 2 bases and V by 5 bases; bases with no gene match: 9. The germline CDR1 and CDR2 sequences are SNHLY and FYNNEI. This CDR3 has 16 residues. This CDR3 reads CASSLLTGDGNQPQHF. CDR3 nucleotide sequence: TGTGCCAGCAGTCTATTAACAGGGGATGGCAATCAGCCCCAGCATTTT.

This rearrangement joins TRBV11-3 to TRBJ1-1; D might be TRBD1 (5 bases). The CDR3 has 15 residues. Germline CDR1 SGHNT, CDR2 YENEEA. Trimming shortened V by 4 bases and J by 6 bases, and 18 bases separated the two germline ends. The chain's CDR3 is CASSSSPAEGAEAFF. The DNA of the CDR3 is TGTGCCAGCAGCTCATCCCCGGCCGAAGGGGCTGAAGCTTTCTTT. Based on the CDR3 plus reference TRBV11-3 and TRBJ1-1, the full variable domain is EAGVVQSPRYKIIEKKQPVAFWCNPISGHNTLYWYLQNLGQGPELLIRYENEEAVDDSQLPKDRFSAERLKGVDSTLKIQPAELGDSAVYLCASSSSPAEGAEAFFGQGTRLTVV.

The chain employs TRBV6-6 and TRBJ1-1; 7 bases fit TRBD1. The CDR3 has 14 residues. Germline values: CDR1 MNHNY, CDR2 SVGAGI (reference sequence). Trimming at V came to 6 bases and at J to 6 bases, leaving 10 bases not matched to a gene. CDR3 protein: CASSYDDRAAEAFF. CDR3 nucleotide sequence: TGTGCCAGCAGCTACGACGACAGGGCGGCTGAAGCTTTCTTT.

The chain links TRBV5-1 to TRBJ2-7, with D uncertain. Germline CDR1 and CDR2: SGHRS and YFSETQ. Trimming shortened V by 5 bases and J by 4 bases, and 7 bases separated the two germline ends. This CDR3 spans 11 amino acids. CDR3 DNA sequence: TGCGCCAGCAGGTTTAAATACGAGCAGTACTTC. This gives the protein CASRFKYEQYF. The full variable domain, with the rest looked up from reference TRBV5-1 and TRBJ2-7, is KAGVTQTPRYLIKTRGQQVTLSCSPISGHRSVSWYQQTPGQGLQFLFEYFSETQRNKGNFPGRFSGRQFSNSRSEMNVSTLELGDSALYLCASRFKYEQYFGPGTRLTVT.

This chain joins TRBV2 and TRBJ2-7; TRBD2 might be the D (6 bases). Germline V gene lookup returns CDR1 SNHLY and CDR2 FYNNEI. CDR3 length: 13 residues. With 6 bases removed from V and 7 bases from J, the gap between germline ends came to 16 bases. CDR3 protein: CASSVTGGEEQYF. The CDR3 nucleotides read TGTGCCAGCAGCGTTACAGGCGGGGAGGAGCAGTACTTC.

This chain connects TRBV19 to TRBJ1-6; D may be TRBD1 (6 bases). Germline V gene data show CDR1 as LNHDA and CDR2 as SQIVND (reference sequence). The CDR3 totals 16 residues. Trimming took off 5 bases at V and 0 bases at J, with 11 bases between the two ends. CDR3 sequence: CASSSDRSSYNSPLHF. The CDR3 bases are TGTGCCAGTAGTTCAGACAGGAGCTCCTATAATTCACCCCTCCACTTT.

The chain uses TRBV15 and TRBJ2-6, with 9 bases matching TRBD1. Germline V gene sequence: CDR1 LNHNV, CDR2 YYDKDF (reference sequence). The CDR3 is 18 residues long. V shed 1 base, J shed 1 base, and the junction held 5 bases outside the gene matches. The CDR3 reads CATSRVGTGRSGANVLTF. The CDR3 bases are TGTGCCACCAGCAGAGTCGGGACAGGGAGGTCTGGGGCCAACGTCCTGACTTTC.

The chain has TRBV12-5 and TRBJ2-5, with TRBD2 identical over 13 bases. The V gene end was trimmed by 4 bases and the J gene end by 2 bases; junction bases not matched to a gene: 4. In germline, CDR1 is LGHNT, CDR2 FRNRAP. The CDR3 runs to 16 residues. CDR3 residues: CASGSTSGGAQETQYF. The CDR3 DNA reads as TGTGCTAGTGGTTCAACTAGCGGGGGGGCTCAAGAGACCCAGTACTTC.

V is TRBV27 and J is TRBJ1-1; D remains ambiguous. In germline, CDR1 is MNHEY, CDR2 SMNVEV (reference sequence). V was clipped by 3 bases and J by 5 bases, with 10 bases between them. The CDR3 consists of 13 residues. Written as DNA, the CDR3 is TGTGCCAGCAGTTTCGGGTTTGGGACTGAAGCTTTCTTT. Amino acid sequence: CASSFGFGTEAFF.

Turning to this clone: Other DNA sequences in the same sample also yield this CDR3. The chain combines TRBV12-3 or TRBV12-4 with TRBJ1-2; 7 nucleotides match TRBD1. There are 13 residues in the CDR3. V trimming: 1 base; J trimming: 8 bases; junction bases outside the gene matches: 4. The CDR3: CASSLGQGTGYTF. The CDR3 DNA reads as TGTGCCAGCAGTTTAGGACAGGGAACGGGCTACACCTTC.

This clone was found a few times. V usage is TRBV7-9 and J usage is TRBJ1-2, with 8 bases identical to TRBD1. From germline, CDR1 is SEHNR and CDR2 FQNEAQ (reference sequence). The CDR3 runs 14 residues. The ends lost 8 bases at V and 6 bases at J; junction bases unmatched: 11. The DNA of the CDR3 is TGTGCCAGCGGCGTCCAGGGGACAGGAGATGGCTACACCTTC. It specifies CASGVQGTGDGYTF.

The chain combines TRBV30 with TRBJ2-7; perhaps TRBD2 as D (6 bases). Germline V gene data show CDR1 as GTSNPN and CDR2 as SVGIG (reference sequence). CDR3 length equals 13 residues. V was trimmed by 5 bases and J by 3 bases, leaving 14 bases between them. CDR3 residues: CAWEPRRGYEQYF. CDR3 in DNA: TGTGCCTGGGAGCCAAGGAGGGGCTACGAGCAGTACTTC.

The chain employs TRBV19 and TRBJ2-5; 9 nucleotides agree with TRBD2. This CDR3 is 18 amino acids long. In germline, CDR1 is LNHDA, CDR2 SQIVND (reference sequence). V lost 5 bases to trimming and J lost 2 bases; unmatched junction nucleotides: 15. The CDR3 bases are TGTGCCAGTAGTCCCACCCCCATAGCGGGGGCCTTTCAAGAGACCCAGTACTTC. As protein: CASSPTPIAGAFQETQYF.

In its sample, this clone was seen a few times. This chain joins TRBV2 and TRBJ1-4; TRBD1 might be the D (5 bases). The V and J ends lost 8 bases and 8 bases respectively, with 15 bases between them. CDR1 and CDR2 (germline): SNHLY, FYNNEI. This CDR3 contains 13 residues. The CDR3 DNA reads as TGTGCCAGCTGGGGGGAGGACGGAGAAAAACTGTTTTTT. It yields the protein CASWGEDGEKLFF.

The J gene is TRBJ2-1, the V gene TRBV15, with D perhaps matching TRBD1 (6 bases). Germline V CDR1 and CDR2: LNHNV, YYDKDF (reference sequence). The CDR3 contains 17 residues. The germline V and J ends were trimmed by 0 bases and 2 bases, with 14 bases remaining between them. For the CDR3, the DNA is TGTGCCACCAGCAGAGAGGCGGGCACAGGGACCTACAATGAGCAGTTCTTC. It yields the protein CATSREAGTGTYNEQFF.

This chain links TRBV7-9 with TRBJ2-3; tentatively, D is TRBD2 (6 bases). The CDR3 totals 15 residues. Germline CDR1 is SEHNR and CDR2 is FQNEAQ (reference sequence). The germline V and J ends were trimmed by 2 bases and 1 base, with 10 bases remaining between them. The CDR3 sequence: CASSLLVAGTDTQYF. DNA of the CDR3: TGTGCCAGCAGCTTACTTGTAGCGGGCACAGATACGCAGTATTTT.

The chain is built from TRBV28 and TRBJ2-3; 8 positions agree with TRBD1. This CDR3 is 15 amino acids long. V was clipped by 4 bases and J by 2 bases; unmatched bases: 5. Germline loops: CDR1 MDHEN, CDR2 SYDVKM. CDR3 region: CASSSGTGPTDTQYF. The CDR3 DNA reads TGTGCCAGCAGTTCCGGGACAGGTCCCACAGATACGCAGTATTTT.